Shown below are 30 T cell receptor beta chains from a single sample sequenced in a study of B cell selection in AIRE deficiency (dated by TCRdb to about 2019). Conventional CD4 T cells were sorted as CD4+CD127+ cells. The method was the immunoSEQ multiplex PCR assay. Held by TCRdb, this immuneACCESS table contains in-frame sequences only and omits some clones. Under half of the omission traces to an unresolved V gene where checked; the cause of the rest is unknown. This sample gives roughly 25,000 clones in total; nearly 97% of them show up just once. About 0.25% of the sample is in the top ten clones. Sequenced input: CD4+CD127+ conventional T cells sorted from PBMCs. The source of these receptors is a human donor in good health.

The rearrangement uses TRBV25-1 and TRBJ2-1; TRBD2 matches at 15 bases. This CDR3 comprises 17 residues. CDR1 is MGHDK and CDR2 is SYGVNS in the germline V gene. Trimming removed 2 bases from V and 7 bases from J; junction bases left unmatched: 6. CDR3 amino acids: CASSEGLAGGPWNEQFF. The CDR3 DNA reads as TGTGCCAGCAGTGAAGGACTAGCGGGAGGGCCTTGGAATGAGCAGTTCTTC.

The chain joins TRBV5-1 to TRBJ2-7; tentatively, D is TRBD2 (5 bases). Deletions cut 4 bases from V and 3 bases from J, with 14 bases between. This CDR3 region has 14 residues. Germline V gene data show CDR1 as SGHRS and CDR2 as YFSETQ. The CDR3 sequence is CASSHEAEIYEQYF. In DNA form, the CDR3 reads TGCGCCAGCAGCCACGAAGCGGAAATCTACGAGCAGTACTTC.

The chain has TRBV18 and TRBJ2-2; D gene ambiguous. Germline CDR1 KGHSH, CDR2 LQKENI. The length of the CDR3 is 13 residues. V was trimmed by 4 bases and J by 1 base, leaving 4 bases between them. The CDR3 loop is CASSLGNTGELFF. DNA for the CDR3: TGTGCCAGCTCACTAGGGAACACCGGGGAGCTGTTTTTT.

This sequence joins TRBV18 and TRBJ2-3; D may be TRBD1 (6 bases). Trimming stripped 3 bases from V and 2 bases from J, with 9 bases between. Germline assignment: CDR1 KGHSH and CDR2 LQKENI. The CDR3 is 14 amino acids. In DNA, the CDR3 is TGTGCCAGCTCACCGGGGGCGATCACAGATACGCAGTATTTT. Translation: CASSPGAITDTQYF. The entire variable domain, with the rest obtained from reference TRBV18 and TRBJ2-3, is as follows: NAGVMQNPRHLVRRRGQEARLRCSPMKGHSHVYWYRQLPEEGLKFMVYLQKENIIDESGMPKERFSAEFPKEGPSILRIQQVVRGDSAAYFCASSPGAITDTQYFGPGTRLTVL.

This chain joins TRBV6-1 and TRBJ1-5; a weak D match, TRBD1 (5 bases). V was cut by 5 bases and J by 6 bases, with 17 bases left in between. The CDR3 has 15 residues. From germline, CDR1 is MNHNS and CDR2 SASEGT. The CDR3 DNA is TGTGCCAGCAGTCAAGACCACCAGGGATTTCAGCCCCAGCATTTT. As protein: CASSQDHQGFQPQHF.

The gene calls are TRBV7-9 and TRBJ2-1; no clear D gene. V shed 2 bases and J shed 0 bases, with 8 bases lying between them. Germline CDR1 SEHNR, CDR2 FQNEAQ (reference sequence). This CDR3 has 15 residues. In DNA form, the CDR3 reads TGTGCCAGCAGCTTACTCTTAAGCTCCTACAATGAGCAGTTCTTC. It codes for CASSLLLSSYNEQFF.

CDR3 region: CASKPAENTGELFF. The CDR3 DNA reads as TGTGCCAGCAAGCCAGCGGAGAACACCGGGGAGCTGTTTTTT. The J gene is TRBJ2-2, the V gene TRBV2; D is perhaps TRBD2 (5 bases). Per germline, CDR1 SNHLY and CDR2 FYNNEI. The V gene lost 7 bases and the J gene lost 1 base, with 10 bases spanning the gap. CDR3 length: 14 amino acids.

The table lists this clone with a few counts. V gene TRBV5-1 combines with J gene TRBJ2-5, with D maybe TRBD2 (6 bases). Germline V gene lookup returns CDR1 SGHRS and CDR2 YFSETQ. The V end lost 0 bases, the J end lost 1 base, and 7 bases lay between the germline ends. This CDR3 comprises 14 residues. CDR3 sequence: CASSLGGAQETQYF. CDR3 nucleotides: TGCGCCAGCAGCTTGGGCGGGGCCCAAGAGACCCAGTACTTC.

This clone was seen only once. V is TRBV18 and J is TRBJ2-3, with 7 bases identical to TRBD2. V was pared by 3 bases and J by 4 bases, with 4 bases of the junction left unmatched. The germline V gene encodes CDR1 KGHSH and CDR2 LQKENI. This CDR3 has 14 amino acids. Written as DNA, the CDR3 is TGTGCCAGCTCACCGGGACGGGGGGCAGATACGCAGTATTTT. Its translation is CASSPGRGADTQYF.

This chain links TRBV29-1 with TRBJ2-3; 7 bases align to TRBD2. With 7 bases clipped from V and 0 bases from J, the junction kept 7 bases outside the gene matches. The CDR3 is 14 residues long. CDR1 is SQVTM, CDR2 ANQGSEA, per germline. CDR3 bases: TGCAGCGCCCGGGGGAGGGTAAGCACAGATACGCAGTATTTT. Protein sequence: CSARGRVSTDTQYF.

CDR3 DNA sequence: TGTGCCAGCAGCGACCCGGGACACCCTAATGAAAAACTGTTTTTT. It translates to CASSDPGHPNEKLFF. The chain is built from TRBV11-2 and TRBJ1-4, with D possibly matching TRBD1 (6 bases). Between the trimmed V and J ends, which lost 5 bases and 3 bases, there was a span of 13 bases. Per the germline V gene, CDR1 is SGHAT and CDR2 is FQNNGV. The CDR3 spans 15 residues. Complete variable domain (other parts from reference TRBV11-2 and TRBJ1-4): EAGVAQSPRYKIIEKRQSVAFWCNPISGHATLYWYQQILGQGPKLLIQFQNNGVVDDSQLPKDRFSAERLKGVDSTLKIQPAKLEDSAVYLCASSDPGHPNEKLFFGSGTQLSVL.

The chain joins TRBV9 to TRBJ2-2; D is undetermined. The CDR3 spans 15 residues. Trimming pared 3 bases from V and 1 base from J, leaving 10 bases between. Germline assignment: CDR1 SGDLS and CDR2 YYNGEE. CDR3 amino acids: CASSGTVLNTGELFF. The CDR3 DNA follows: TGTGCCAGCAGCGGTACAGTCTTGAACACCGGGGAGCTGTTTTTT.

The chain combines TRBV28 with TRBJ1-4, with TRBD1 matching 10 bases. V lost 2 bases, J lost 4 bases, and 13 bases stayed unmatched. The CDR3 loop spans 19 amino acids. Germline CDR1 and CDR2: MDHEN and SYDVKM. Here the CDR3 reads CASSLLRQGARGFNEKLFF. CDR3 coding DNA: TGTGCCAGCAGTTTACTGAGACAGGGGGCCCGAGGATTTAATGAAAAACTGTTTTTT.

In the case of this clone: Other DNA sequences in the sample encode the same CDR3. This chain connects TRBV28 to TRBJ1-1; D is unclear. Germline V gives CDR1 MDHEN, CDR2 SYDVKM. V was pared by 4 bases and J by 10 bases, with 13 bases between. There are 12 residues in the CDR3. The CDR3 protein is CASSSLPPPAFF. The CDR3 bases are TGTGCCAGCAGTTCTCTCCCCCCTCCAGCTTTCTTT.

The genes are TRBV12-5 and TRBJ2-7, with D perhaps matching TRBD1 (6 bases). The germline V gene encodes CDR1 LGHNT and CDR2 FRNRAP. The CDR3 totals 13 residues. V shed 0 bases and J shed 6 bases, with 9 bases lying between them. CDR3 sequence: CASGLVQGGEQYF. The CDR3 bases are TGTGCTAGTGGTTTGGTACAGGGTGGCGAGCAGTACTTC.

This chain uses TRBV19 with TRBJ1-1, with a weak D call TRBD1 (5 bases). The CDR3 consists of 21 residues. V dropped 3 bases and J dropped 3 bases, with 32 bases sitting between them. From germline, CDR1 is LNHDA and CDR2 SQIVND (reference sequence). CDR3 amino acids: CASSMRSRSRDWELLDTEAFF. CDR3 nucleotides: TGTGCCAGTAGTATGCGTAGCAGGTCAAGGGACTGGGAACTACTGGACACTGAAGCTTTCTTT.

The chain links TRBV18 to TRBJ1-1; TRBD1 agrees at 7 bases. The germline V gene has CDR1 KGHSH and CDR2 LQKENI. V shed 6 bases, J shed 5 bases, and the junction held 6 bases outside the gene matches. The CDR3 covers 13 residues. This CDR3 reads CASSPGQDTEAFF. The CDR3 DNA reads TGTGCCAGCTCGCCTGGACAGGATACTGAAGCTTTCTTT.

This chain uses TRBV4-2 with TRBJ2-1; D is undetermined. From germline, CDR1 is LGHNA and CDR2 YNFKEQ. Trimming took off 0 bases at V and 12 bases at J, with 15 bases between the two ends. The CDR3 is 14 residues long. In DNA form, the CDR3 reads TGTGCCAGCAGCCAAGATGTTGTCCGGGCCGGGCAGTTCTTC. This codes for CASSQDVVRAGQFF.

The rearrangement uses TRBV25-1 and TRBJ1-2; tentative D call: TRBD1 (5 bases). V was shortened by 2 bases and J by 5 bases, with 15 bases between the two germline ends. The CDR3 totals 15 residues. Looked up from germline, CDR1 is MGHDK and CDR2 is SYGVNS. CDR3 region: CASSEGAADVYGYTF. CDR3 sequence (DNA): TGTGCCAGCAGTGAAGGGGCCGCCGACGTTTATGGCTACACCTTC.

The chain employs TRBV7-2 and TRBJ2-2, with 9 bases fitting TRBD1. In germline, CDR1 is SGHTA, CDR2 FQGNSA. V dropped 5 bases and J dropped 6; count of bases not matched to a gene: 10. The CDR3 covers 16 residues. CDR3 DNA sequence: TGTGCCAGCAGCCTTACCGGGACAGGGTTGGCCGGGGAGCTGTTTTTT. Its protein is CASSLTGTGLAGELFF.

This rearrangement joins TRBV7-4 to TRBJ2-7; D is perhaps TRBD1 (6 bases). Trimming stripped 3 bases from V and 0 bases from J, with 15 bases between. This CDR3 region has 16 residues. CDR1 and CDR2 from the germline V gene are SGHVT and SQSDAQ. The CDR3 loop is CASSFAGDIYSYEQYF. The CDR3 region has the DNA TGTGCCAGCAGCTTCGCCGGGGACATTTACTCCTACGAGCAGTACTTC.

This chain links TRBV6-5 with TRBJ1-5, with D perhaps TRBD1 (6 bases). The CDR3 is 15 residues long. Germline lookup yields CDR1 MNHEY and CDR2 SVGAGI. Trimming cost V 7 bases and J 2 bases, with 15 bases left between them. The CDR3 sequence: CASIIDRQRNQPQHF. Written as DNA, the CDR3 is TGTGCCAGCATCATTGACAGGCAGCGCAATCAGCCCCAGCATTTT.

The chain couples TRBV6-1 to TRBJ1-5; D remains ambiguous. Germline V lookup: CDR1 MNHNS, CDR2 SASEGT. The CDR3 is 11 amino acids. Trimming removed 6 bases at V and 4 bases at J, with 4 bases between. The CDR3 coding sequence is TGTGCCAGCAGAGCAAATCAGCCCCAGCATTTT. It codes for CASRANQPQHF.

The DNA of the CDR3 is TGTGCCAGCAGCTTCCTCTCAGGGGGTGATACTGAAGCTTTCTTT. Amino acid sequence: CASSFLSGGDTEAFF. The chain uses TRBV5-6 and TRBJ1-1; 7 bases fit TRBD1. Trimming removed 2 bases from V and 5 bases from J; junction bases left unmatched: 9. Germline CDR1 and CDR2: SGHDT and YYEEEE. CDR3 length equals 15 residues.

The chain's CDR3 is CASSLILAGVNEQFF. CDR3 nucleotide sequence: TGTGCCAGCAGCTTGATCCTAGCGGGGGTCAATGAGCAGTTCTTC. The chain combines TRBV7-2 with TRBJ2-1, with 10 bases matching TRBD2. The CDR3 runs to 15 residues. Germline CDR1 SGHTA, CDR2 FQGNSA. V trimming: 3 bases; J trimming: 6 bases; junction bases outside the gene matches: 5.

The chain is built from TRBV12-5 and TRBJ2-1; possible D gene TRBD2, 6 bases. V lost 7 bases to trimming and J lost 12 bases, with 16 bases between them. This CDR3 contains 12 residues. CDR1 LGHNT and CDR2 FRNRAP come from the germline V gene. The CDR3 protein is CASASRGGPQFF. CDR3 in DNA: TGTGCTAGTGCCTCCCGTGGAGGGCCGCAGTTCTTC.

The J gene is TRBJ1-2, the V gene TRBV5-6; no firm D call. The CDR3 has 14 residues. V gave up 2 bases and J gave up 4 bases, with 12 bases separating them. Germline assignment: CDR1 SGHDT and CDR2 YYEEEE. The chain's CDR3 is CASSLPDGSYGYTF. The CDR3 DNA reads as TGTGCCAGCAGCTTACCCGACGGGTCCTATGGCTACACCTTC.

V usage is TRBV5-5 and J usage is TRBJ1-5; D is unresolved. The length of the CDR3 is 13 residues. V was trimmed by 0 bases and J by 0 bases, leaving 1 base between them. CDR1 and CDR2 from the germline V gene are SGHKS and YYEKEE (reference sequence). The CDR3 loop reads CASSLDSNQPQHF. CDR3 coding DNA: TGTGCCAGCAGCTTGGATAGCAATCAGCCCCAGCATTTT.

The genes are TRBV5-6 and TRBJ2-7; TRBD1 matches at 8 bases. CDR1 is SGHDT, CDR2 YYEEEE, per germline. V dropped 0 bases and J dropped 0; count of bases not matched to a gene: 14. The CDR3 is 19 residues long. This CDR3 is CASSLAPSRTGSFSYEQYF. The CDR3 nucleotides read TGTGCCAGCAGCTTGGCCCCCTCCCGGACAGGGTCATTCTCCTACGAGCAGTACTTC.

The CDR3 region is CAWSEGDRGGYGYTF. The CDR3 bases are TGTGCCTGGAGTGAAGGGGACAGGGGAGGCTATGGCTACACCTTC. The chain has TRBV30 and TRBJ1-2; 10 bases are a match to TRBD1. The germline CDR1 and CDR2 sequences are GTSNPN and SVGIG (reference sequence). After removal of 1 base from V and 4 bases from J, the junction contained 6 bases not matched to a gene. CDR3 length: 15 amino acids.